This T cell receptor (beta chain) was obtained from a study of T-cell reconstitution after alpha-beta-depleted transplantation in children. Study-level points and caveats: Recipient T cells and thymic progenitors that survived were the source of the high TCRbeta diversity seen at day 60 in some patients. Newly generated T cells supplied most T-cell counts and diversity one year post-transplant. At around two months after transplant, the alpha-beta T cells were reportedly derived from several hundred expanded clones that came from non-depleted graft cells.

The sample holds many counts of this clonotype. Its cognate antigen is unknown. The germline V and J ends were trimmed by 5 bases and 6 bases, with 23 bases remaining between them. The CDR3 has 16 amino acids. The V gene's germline CDR1 is MDHEN and CDR2 SYDVKM. Preparation of the TCRbeta library used unique molecular identifiers. TCRdb re-called the PCR reads through MiXCR, storing one row per CDR3 protein. The data contain about 280,000 distinct CDR3 sequences, around 10% of them seen just once; the ten biggest clones take up 20% to 25%. The source is a male patient between 2 and 10 years old who had a stem cell transplant for chronic granulomatous disease, so the T cells may come from the graft donor. The sample in question was peripheral blood, obtained 180 days after TCRalphabeta/CD19-depleted stem cell transplant. The rearrangement uses TRBV28 and TRBJ2-7; possible D gene TRBD2, 5 bases. The CDR3 loop is CASSIPQTRLTGEQYF. CDR3 in DNA: TGTGCCAGCAGTATACCGCAAACTAGACTCACCGGCGAGCAGTACTTC.